One sample yielded the 30 T cell receptor beta chains listed below, sequenced in a study of PD-1 blockade in classical Hodgkin lymphoma. There was relapse after autologous stem cell transplantation in every patient, and there was variation in brentuximab vedotin exposure. The data were produced by immunoSEQ multiplex PCR, yet TCRdb's version contains in-frame clones alone and is incomplete. This repertoire shows approximately 19,000 clones, more than 60% found once; its top ten account for 35% to 50%. Specimen: peripheral blood mononuclear cells (PBMCs), collected before the second cycle of nivolumab. The source of these receptors is a human donor with classical Hodgkin lymphoma.

This clone was detected only a few times. This CDR3 is CASSPGLNNEQFF. The CDR3 nucleotides are TGCGCCAGCAGCCCGGGACTAAACAATGAGCAGTTCTTC. This chain joins TRBV5-1 and TRBJ2-1; 7 nucleotides align to TRBD2. V was clipped by 4 bases and J by 5 bases; unmatched bases: 3. The CDR3 totals 13 residues. CDR1 and CDR2 (germline): SGHRS, YFSETQ.

Written as DNA, the CDR3 is TGTGCCAGCAGCCCATCTGAACAGGGTCACAATGAGCAGTTCTTC. This translates into CASSPSEQGHNEQFF. J is TRBJ2-1 and V is TRBV7-9, with TRBD1 as a possible D gene (6 bases). CDR3 length equals 15 residues. In germline, CDR1 is SEHNR, CDR2 FQNEAQ (reference sequence). V was trimmed by 5 bases and J by 5 bases, leaving 16 bases between them.

V is TRBV6-1 and J is TRBJ2-7; the match to TRBD1 covers 8 bases. The germline CDR1 and CDR2 sequences are MNHNS and SASEGT. The CDR3 has 15 amino acids. The ends lost 4 bases at V and 2 bases at J; junction bases unmatched: 7. CDR3 nucleotides: TGTGCCAGCAGTGCACTCCAGGGGGCTACCTACGAGCAGTACTTC. Its protein product is CASSALQGATYEQYF.

V and J are TRBV29-1 and TRBJ1-2; the match to TRBD1 covers 10 bases. Unmatched junction bases numbered 7, after V lost 5 bases and J lost 7 bases. The CDR3 runs 13 residues. Germline CDR1 and CDR2: SQVTM and ANQGSEA. For the CDR3, the DNA is TGCAGCGTTCGACAGGGGGCAATCTTTGGCTACACCTTC. Encoded protein: CSVRQGAIFGYTF.

This rearrangement joins TRBV5-1 to TRBJ1-5, with TRBD1 matching 7 bases. The CDR3 totals 16 residues. Germline CDR1 is SGHRS and CDR2 is YFSETQ. V lost 4 bases to trimming and J lost 2 bases; unmatched junction nucleotides: 9. Written as DNA, the CDR3 is TGCGCCAGCAGCGTCTCCCCTGACAGGGGCAATCAGCCCCAGCATTTT. Its translation is CASSVSPDRGNQPQHF. Full variable domain (missing parts from reference TRBV5-1 and TRBJ1-5): KAGVTQTPRYLIKTRGQQVTLSCSPISGHRSVSWYQQTPGQGLQFLFEYFSETQRNKGNFPGRFSGRQFSNSRSEMNVSTLELGDSALYLCASSVSPDRGNQPQHFGDGTRLSIL.

The chain employs TRBV6-1 and TRBJ1-5; TRBD1 is a possible D gene (6 bases). Trimming pared 1 base from V and 0 bases from J, leaving 7 bases between. The CDR3 runs 15 residues. Germline V gene sequence: CDR1 MNHNS, CDR2 SASEGT. In nucleotides, the CDR3 is TGTGCCAGCAGTGAAGAAGGGGGTAGCAATCAGCCCCAGCATTTT. Its translation is CASSEEGGSNQPQHF.

This clone has a handful of counts. The rearrangement uses TRBV30 and TRBJ1-2, with D unclear. There are 12 residues in the CDR3. The V gene's germline CDR1 is GTSNPN and CDR2 SVGIG (reference sequence). The ends were cut back, 2 bases at V and 4 bases at J, with 8 bases in the middle. Written as DNA, the CDR3 is TGTGCCTGGAGTCGTACAGCCTATGGCTACACCTTC. Its protein product is CAWSRTAYGYTF.

This sequence joins TRBV5-1 and TRBJ2-5; 7 bases align to TRBD1. Germline CDR1 reads SGHRS; CDR2 reads YFSETQ. This CDR3 comprises 15 residues. After removal of 4 bases from V and 1 base from J, the junction contained 7 bases not matched to a gene. The CDR3 region is CASSDPGTAQETQYF. CDR3 coding DNA: TGCGCCAGCAGCGACCCCGGGACAGCCCAAGAGACCCAGTACTTC.

V gene TRBV7-3 combines with J gene TRBJ2-7; D is uncertain. Trimming left V 1 base short and J 3 bases short, with 7 bases between. Germline loops: CDR1 SGHTA, CDR2 FQGTGA. The CDR3 spans 13 residues. CDR3 sequence reads: CASSLIEGYEQYF. The CDR3 nucleotides are TGTGCCAGCAGCTTAATTGAAGGCTACGAGCAGTACTTC.

This clone has only one observation. This chain links TRBV5-6 with TRBJ2-1; unclear D gene. Germline values: CDR1 SGHDT, CDR2 YYEEEE. Trimming stripped 2 bases from V and 8 bases from J, with 11 bases between. The CDR3 runs 13 residues. CDR3 DNA: TGTGCCAGCAGCTTCGCGACCGAAGATGAGCAGTTCTTC. Amino acids: CASSFATEDEQFF. The full variable domain, its missing parts supplied by reference TRBV5-6 and TRBJ2-1, is DAGVTQSPTHLIKTRGQQVTLRCSPKSGHDTVSWYQQALGQGPQFIFQYYEEEERQRGNFPDRFSGHQFPNYSSELNVNALLLGDSALYLCASSFATEDEQFFGPGTRLTVL.

By its share, this clone is medium-sized. This sample includes further DNA sequences coding for the same CDR3. V usage is TRBV5-1 and J usage is TRBJ2-7; D ambiguous. V was shortened by 0 bases and J by 5 bases, with 3 bases between the two germline ends. This CDR3 has 11 amino acids. CDR1 is SGHRS and CDR2 is YFSETQ in the germline V gene. CDR3 residues: CASSLGDEQYF. In DNA, the CDR3 is TGCGCCAGCAGCTTGGGGGACGAGCAGTACTTC.

This chain joins TRBV28 and TRBJ1-1; D unclear. The germline CDR1 and CDR2 sequences are MDHEN and SYDVKM. Trimming took off 8 bases at V and 3 bases at J, with 7 bases between the two ends. The CDR3 extends over 11 amino acids. The CDR3 DNA follows: TGTGCCAGCCTCGGGTACACTGAAGCTTTCTTT. The encoded protein is CASLGYTEAFF.

This clone showed up just a few times. The genes are TRBV29-1 and TRBJ1-4; 8 bases align to TRBD1. This CDR3 spans 15 amino acids. The V gene's germline CDR1 is SQVTM and CDR2 ANQGSEA. Unmatched junction bases numbered 16, after V lost 4 bases and J lost 12 bases. CDR3 in DNA: TGCAGCGTTGCGGAGAGGGTTGCAGGGGGCAGGGAACTGTTTTTT. Translating it yields CSVAERVAGGRELFF.

The CDR3 region is CASSAPNYGYTF. The CDR3 DNA reads as TGTGCCAGTAGTGCTCCTAACTATGGCTACACCTTC. J is TRBJ1-2 and V is TRBV19, with D unclear. CDR1 and CDR2 (germline): LNHDA, SQIVND (reference sequence). The CDR3 covers 12 residues. Trimming took 5 bases from V and 0 from J, leaving 4 bases between them.

J is TRBJ1-1 and V is TRBV5-1; maybe TRBD1 (5 bases). V gave up 0 bases and J gave up 6 bases, with 15 bases separating them. The germline V gene encodes CDR1 SGHRS and CDR2 YFSETQ. This CDR3 has 15 amino acids. CDR3 region: CASSLAKAGWAEAFF. Here the CDR3 DNA reads TGCGCCAGCAGCTTGGCCAAAGCAGGGTGGGCTGAAGCTTTCTTT.

The chain uses TRBV11-2 and TRBJ2-1; perhaps D is TRBD1 or TRBD2 (5 bases each). The germline CDR1 and CDR2 sequences are SGHAT and FQNNGV. This CDR3 comprises 12 residues. V lost 0 bases and J 9 bases, leaving 6 bases between the germline ends. The CDR3 sequence: CASSLDGGEQFF. The CDR3 DNA reads TGTGCCAGCAGCTTAGATGGGGGTGAGCAGTTCTTC.

The chain recombines TRBV21-1 with TRBJ2-1; the table calls TRBD2, which could not be checked here. TRBV21-1 is shown as a pseudogene. The CDR3 contains 16 residues. This CDR3 reads CATSTSGSGSYNEQFF. The CDR3 DNA is TGTGCCACCTCGACTAGCGGGAGTGGCTCCTACAATGAGCAGTTCTTC.

V and J are TRBV30 and TRBJ1-2; D might be TRBD1 (6 bases). CDR3 size: 15 residues. V was pared by 4 bases and J by 7 bases, with 22 bases between. Germline V gives CDR1 GTSNPN, CDR2 SVGIG (reference sequence). Here the CDR3 reads CAWNPGQPSPRGYTF. For the CDR3, the DNA is TGTGCCTGGAACCCCGGACAGCCTAGTCCCCGTGGCTACACCTTC.

This clone has only a few counts. The chain combines TRBV6-5 with TRBJ2-7; D gene ambiguous. V was pared by 6 bases and J by 2 bases, with 11 bases between. The V gene's germline CDR1 is MNHEY and CDR2 SVGAGI. This CDR3 region has 13 residues. Here the CDR3 reads CASRHPGTYEQYF. The CDR3 DNA is TGTGCCAGCAGACACCCAGGAACCTACGAGCAGTACTTC.

The chain carries TRBV5-4 and TRBJ2-4, with a tentative D call TRBD2 (6 bases). Germline V gives CDR1 SGHNT, CDR2 YYREEE (reference sequence). The V gene lost 4 bases and the J gene lost 5 bases, with 16 bases spanning the gap. The CDR3 runs to 15 residues. The CDR3 sequence is CASSLDGGRENIQYF. The CDR3 DNA sequence: TGTGCCAGCAGCCTTGACGGGGGTAGGGAAAACATTCAGTACTTC.

The chain employs TRBV28 and TRBJ1-1; 7 bases map to TRBD1. This CDR3 comprises 14 residues. The germline V gene has CDR1 MDHEN and CDR2 SYDVKM. J was trimmed by 4 bases and V by 5 bases; bases with no gene match: 7. The CDR3 coding sequence is TGTGCCAGCAGTCTGACAGGGATGATCACTGAAGCTTTCTTT. Its translation: CASSLTGMITEAFF.

In this sample, this clone turned up once. The CDR3 here is CASSFLRDQETQYF. The CDR3 region has the DNA TGTGCCAGCAGCTTTCTCCGGGACCAAGAGACCCAGTACTTC. V usage is TRBV7-9 and J usage is TRBJ2-5; D unclear. V was clipped by 3 bases and J by 0 bases, with 8 bases between them. Germline CDR1 reads SEHNR; CDR2 reads FQNEAQ (reference sequence). This CDR3 contains 14 residues.

This sequence joins TRBV21-1 and TRBJ2-7; whether TRBD1, the table's D call, matches the DNA was not checked. TRBV21-1 is labeled a pseudogene. The CDR3 length is 14 residues. CDR3 coding DNA: TGTGCCAGCAGCAGTCCGGGACACACCTACGAGCAGTACTTC. Translated: CASSSPGHTYEQYF.

The J gene is TRBJ1-2, the V gene TRBV7-9, with D unresolved. Germline loops: CDR1 SEHNR, CDR2 FQNEAQ (reference sequence). Trimming stripped 3 bases from V and 1 base from J, with 6 bases between. This CDR3 has 13 residues. As DNA, the CDR3 is TGTGCCAGCAGCTTGAGGGATAACTATGGCTACACCTTC. Translation: CASSLRDNYGYTF.

This clone is termed medium-sized. The V call is TRBV27, the J call TRBJ1-2; D unclear. The CDR3 runs 19 residues. CDR1 is MNHEY and CDR2 is SMNVEV in the germline V gene (reference sequence). V dropped 4 bases and J dropped 2 bases, with 26 bases sitting between them. DNA for the CDR3: TGTGCCAGCAGTTCAACGAACCCACAAGCCCCATTTACAAACTATGGCTACACCTTC. Amino acid sequence: CASSSTNPQAPFTNYGYTF.

The chain couples TRBV4-1 to TRBJ2-5, with D uncertain. Per the germline V gene, CDR1 is MGHRA and CDR2 is YSYEKL. V was shortened by 2 bases and J by 2 bases, with 6 bases between the two germline ends. The CDR3 totals 13 residues. CDR3 nucleotides: TGCGCCAGCAGCCAAAGGCGGCAAGAGACCCAGTACTTC. Its protein product is CASSQRRQETQYF.

The genes are TRBV15 and TRBJ1-3; D gene unclear. The ends were cut back, 5 bases at V and 0 bases at J, with 11 bases in the middle. The germline V gene has CDR1 LNHNV and CDR2 YYDKDF (reference sequence). The CDR3 has 15 residues. CDR3 sequence (DNA): TGTGCCACCAGCGCCCGACGAGACTCTGGAAACACCATATATTTT. Translating it yields CATSARRDSGNTIYF.

This clone was detected only once. The chain has TRBV9 and TRBJ1-2, with D hard to call. This CDR3 contains 16 residues. CDR1 is SGDLS, CDR2 YYNGEE, per germline. V was cut by 6 bases and J by 0 bases, with 18 bases left in between. The CDR3 DNA sequence: TGTGCCAGCAACCCCGGCCCAGAGATCTCTAACTATGGCTACACCTTC. Translated, it gives CASNPGPEISNYGYTF.

The chain recombines TRBV19 with TRBJ1-1; possible D gene TRBD1, 6 bases. The CDR3 is 14 residues long. The V gene lost 5 bases and the J gene lost 4 bases, with 14 bases spanning the gap. From germline, CDR1 is LNHDA and CDR2 SQIVND (reference sequence). In nucleotides, the CDR3 is TGTGCCAGTAGTCCTGGAGGGGGGGGCACTGAAGCTTTCTTT. Translating it yields CASSPGGGGTEAFF.

The CDR3, as DNA: TGCGCCAGCAGCTTGACAGGGGGGTATCGGTCCTACGAGCAGTACTTC. It is translated as CASSLTGGYRSYEQYF. The chain recombines TRBV5-1 with TRBJ2-7, with TRBD1 matching over 8 bases. Germline-derived CDR1 and CDR2 are SGHRS and YFSETQ. With V trimmed by 1 base and J by 1 base, 7 bases remained unmatched. The CDR3 is 16 residues long.